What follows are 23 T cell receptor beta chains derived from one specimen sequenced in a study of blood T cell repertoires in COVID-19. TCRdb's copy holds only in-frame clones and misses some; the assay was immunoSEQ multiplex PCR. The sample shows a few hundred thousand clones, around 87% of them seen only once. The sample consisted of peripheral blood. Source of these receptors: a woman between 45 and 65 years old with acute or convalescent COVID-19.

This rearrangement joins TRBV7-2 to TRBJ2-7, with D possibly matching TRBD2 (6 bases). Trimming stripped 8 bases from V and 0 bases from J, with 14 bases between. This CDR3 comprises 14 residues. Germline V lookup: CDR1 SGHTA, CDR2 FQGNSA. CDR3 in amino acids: CASVQRAFSYEQYF. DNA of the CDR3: TGTGCCAGCGTTCAGCGGGCCTTCTCCTACGAGCAGTACTTC.

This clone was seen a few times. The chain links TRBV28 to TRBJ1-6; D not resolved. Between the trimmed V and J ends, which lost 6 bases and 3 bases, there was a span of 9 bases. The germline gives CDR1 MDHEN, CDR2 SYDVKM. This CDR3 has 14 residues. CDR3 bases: TGTGCCAGCAGCACACAGCTCTATAATTCACCCCTCCACTTT. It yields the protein CASSTQLYNSPLHF.

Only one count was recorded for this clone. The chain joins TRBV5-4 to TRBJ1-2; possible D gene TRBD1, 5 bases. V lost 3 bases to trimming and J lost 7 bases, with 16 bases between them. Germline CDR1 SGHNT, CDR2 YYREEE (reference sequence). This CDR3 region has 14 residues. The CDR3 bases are TGTGCCAGCAGCTCTCCAGGGTTAGCGGGTGGCTACACCTTC. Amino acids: CASSSPGLAGGYTF.

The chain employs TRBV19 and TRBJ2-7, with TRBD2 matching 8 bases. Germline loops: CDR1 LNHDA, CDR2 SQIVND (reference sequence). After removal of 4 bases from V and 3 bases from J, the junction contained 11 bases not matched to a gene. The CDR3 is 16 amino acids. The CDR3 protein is CASSNPLGGRYYEQYF. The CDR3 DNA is TGTGCCAGTAGTAACCCTCTTGGCGGGAGGTACTACGAGCAGTACTTC. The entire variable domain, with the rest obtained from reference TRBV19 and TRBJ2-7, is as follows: DGGITQSPKYLFRKEGQNVTLSCEQNLNHDAMYWYRQDPGQGLRLIYYSQIVNDFQKGDIAEGYSVSREKKESFPLTVTSAQKNPTAFYLCASSNPLGGRYYEQYFGPGTRLTVT.

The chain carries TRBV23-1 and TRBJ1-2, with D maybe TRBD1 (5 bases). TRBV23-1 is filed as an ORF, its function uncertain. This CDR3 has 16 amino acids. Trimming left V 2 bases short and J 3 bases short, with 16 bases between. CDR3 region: CASSQPISRDYYGYTF. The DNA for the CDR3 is TGCGCCAGCAGTCAACCCATTTCAAGGGACTACTATGGCTACACCTTC.

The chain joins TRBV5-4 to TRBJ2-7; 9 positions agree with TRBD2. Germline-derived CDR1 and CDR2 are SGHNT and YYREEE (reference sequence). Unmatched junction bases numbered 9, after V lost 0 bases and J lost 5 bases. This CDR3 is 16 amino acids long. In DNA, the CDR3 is TGTGCCAGCAGCTTGGGGGGCGGGAGGGCCTTCGACGAGCAGTACTTC. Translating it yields CASSLGGGRAFDEQYF.

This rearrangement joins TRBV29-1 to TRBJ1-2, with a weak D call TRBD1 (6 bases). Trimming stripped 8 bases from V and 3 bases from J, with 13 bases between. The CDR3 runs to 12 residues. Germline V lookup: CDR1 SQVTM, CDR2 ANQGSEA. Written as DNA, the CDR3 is TGCAGCTCCAGGGGTGGTGACTATGGCTACACCTTC. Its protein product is CSSRGGDYGYTF.

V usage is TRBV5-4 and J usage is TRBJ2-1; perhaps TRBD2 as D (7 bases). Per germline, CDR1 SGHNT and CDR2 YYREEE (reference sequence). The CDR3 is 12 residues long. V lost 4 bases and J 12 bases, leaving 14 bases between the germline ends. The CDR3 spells CASSLGGGAQFF. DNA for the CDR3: TGTGCCAGCAGCCTGGGTGGGGGGGCGCAGTTCTTC.

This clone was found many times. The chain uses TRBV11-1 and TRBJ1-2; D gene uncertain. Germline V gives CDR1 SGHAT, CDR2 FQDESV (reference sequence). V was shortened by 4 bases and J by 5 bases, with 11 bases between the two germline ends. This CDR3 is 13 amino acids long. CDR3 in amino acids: CASSSIDRYGYTF. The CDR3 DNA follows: TGTGCCAGCAGCTCTATCGATCGTTATGGCTACACCTTC.

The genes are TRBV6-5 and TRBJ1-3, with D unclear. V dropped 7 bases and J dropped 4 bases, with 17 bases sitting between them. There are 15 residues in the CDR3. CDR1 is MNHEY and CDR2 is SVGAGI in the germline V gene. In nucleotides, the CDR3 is TGTGCCAGCAACCCGGACGGCCAGCGGGGAAACACCATATATTTT. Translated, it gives CASNPDGQRGNTIYF.

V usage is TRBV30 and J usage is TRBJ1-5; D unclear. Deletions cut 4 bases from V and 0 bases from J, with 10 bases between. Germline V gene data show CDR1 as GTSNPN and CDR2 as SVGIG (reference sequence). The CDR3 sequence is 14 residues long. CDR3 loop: CAWNLGSSNQPQHF. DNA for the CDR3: TGTGCCTGGAATCTGGGCAGTAGCAATCAGCCCCAGCATTTT.

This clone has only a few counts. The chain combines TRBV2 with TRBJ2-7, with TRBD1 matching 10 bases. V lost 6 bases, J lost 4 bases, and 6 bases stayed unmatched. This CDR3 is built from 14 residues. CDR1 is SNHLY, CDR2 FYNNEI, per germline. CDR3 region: CASSEQGQGYEQYF. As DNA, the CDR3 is TGTGCCAGCAGCGAACAGGGACAGGGGTACGAGCAGTACTTC.

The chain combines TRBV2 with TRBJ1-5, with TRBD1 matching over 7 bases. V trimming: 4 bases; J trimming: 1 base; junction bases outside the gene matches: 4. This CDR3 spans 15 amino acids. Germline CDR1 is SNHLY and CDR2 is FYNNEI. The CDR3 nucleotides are TGTGCCAGCAGTGGAGGGACAGACAGCAATCAGCCCCAGCATTTT. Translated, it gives CASSGGTDSNQPQHF.

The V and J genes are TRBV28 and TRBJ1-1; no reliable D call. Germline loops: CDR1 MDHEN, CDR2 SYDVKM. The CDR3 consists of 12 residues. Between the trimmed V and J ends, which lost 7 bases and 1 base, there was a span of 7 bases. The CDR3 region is CASTLRNTEAFF. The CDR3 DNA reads TGTGCCAGCACTCTACGGAACACTGAAGCTTTCTTT.

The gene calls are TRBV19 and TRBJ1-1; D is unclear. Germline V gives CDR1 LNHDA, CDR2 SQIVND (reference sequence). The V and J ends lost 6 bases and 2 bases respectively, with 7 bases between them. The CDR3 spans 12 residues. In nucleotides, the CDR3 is TGTGCCAGTAGCCAGGTCAACACTGAAGCTTTCTTT. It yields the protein CASSQVNTEAFF.

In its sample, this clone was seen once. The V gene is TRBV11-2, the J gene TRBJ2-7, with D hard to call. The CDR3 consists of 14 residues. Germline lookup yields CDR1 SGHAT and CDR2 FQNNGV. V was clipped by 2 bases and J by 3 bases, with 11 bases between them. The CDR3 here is CASSLSGLNYEQYF. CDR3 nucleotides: TGTGCCAGCAGCTTATCAGGTTTAAACTACGAGCAGTACTTC.

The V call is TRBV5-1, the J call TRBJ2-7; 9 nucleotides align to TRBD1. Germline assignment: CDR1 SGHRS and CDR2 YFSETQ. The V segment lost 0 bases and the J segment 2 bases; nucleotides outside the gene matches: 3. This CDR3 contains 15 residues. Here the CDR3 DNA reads TGCGCCAGCAGCTTGGATCGGGACAGGGCCTACGAGCAGTACTTC. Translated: CASSLDRDRAYEQYF.

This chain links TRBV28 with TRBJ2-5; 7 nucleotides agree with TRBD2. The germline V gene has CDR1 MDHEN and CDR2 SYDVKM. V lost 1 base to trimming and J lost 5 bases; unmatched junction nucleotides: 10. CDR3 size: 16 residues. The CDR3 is CASSLFREAPWETQYF. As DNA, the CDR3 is TGTGCCAGCAGTTTATTTCGGGAGGCGCCCTGGGAGACCCAGTACTTC.

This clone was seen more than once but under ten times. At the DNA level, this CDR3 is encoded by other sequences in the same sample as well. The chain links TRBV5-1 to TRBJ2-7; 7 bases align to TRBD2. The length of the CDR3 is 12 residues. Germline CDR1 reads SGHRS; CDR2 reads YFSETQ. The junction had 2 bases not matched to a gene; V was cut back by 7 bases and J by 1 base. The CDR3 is CASSGGSYEQYF. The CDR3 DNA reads TGCGCCAGCTCCGGGGGGTCCTACGAGCAGTACTTC.

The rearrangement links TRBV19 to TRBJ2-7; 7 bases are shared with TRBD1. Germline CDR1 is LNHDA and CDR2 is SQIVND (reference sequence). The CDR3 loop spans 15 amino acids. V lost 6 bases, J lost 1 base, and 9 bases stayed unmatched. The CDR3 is CASRLTGTVSYEQYF. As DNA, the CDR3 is TGTGCCAGTAGGCTGACCGGGACAGTGTCCTACGAGCAGTACTTC.

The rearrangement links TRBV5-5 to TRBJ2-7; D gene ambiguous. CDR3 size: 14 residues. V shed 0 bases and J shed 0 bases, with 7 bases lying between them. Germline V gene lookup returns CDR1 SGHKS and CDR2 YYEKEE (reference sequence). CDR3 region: CASSLVPDSYEQYF. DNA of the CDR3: TGTGCCAGCAGCTTGGTTCCAGACTCCTACGAGCAGTACTTC.

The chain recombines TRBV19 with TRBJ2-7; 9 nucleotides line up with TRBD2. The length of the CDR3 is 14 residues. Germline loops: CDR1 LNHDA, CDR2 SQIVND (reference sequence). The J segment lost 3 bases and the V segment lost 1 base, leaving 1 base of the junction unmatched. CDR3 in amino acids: CASSIGTSDYEQYF. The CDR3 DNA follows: TGTGCCAGTAGTATAGGGACTAGCGACTACGAGCAGTACTTC.

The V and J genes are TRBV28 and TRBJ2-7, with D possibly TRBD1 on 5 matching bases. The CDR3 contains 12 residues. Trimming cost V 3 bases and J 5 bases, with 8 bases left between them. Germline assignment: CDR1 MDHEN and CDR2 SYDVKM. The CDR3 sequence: CASSFGRDEQYF. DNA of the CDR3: TGTGCCAGCAGTTTTGGCAGGGACGAGCAGTACTTC.